One and the same sample provided the 13 T cell receptor beta chains below, sequenced in a study of tumor-infiltrating lymphocytes in primary liver carcinoma. Out of unsorted whole blood came the blood RNA, and germline DNA was extracted as well. Making TCR beta cDNA involved approximately 520 ng total RNA and a constant-region primer. Libraries covering TCR beta were generated through three nested multiplex PCR rounds (using a slightly modified ARM-PCR). Each of the first two PCR rounds ran approximately 11 cycles with TRBV1-TRBV30 forward and C-beta reverse primers. TCRdb re-analysed the multiplex PCR reads in MiXCR, keeping a single row per CDR3 protein. The sample records around 330,000 distinct CDR3 sequences, 50% to 60% being singletons. What was sequenced was peripheral blood. All receptors come from a woman aged 30 to 39 with primary liver carcinoma and hepatitis B virus infection.

With regard to this clonotype: This may come from a read error, since a much larger clone is one base off. The chain carries TRBV11-1 and TRBJ1-2; D possibly corresponds to TRBD1 (6 bases). Germline V gene sequence: CDR1 SGHAT, CDR2 FQDESV (reference sequence). The CDR3 spans 13 residues. The CDR3 DNA sequence: TGTGTCAGCAGCTTCAGGGGCGGCTATGGCTACACCTTC. This gives the protein CVSSFRGGYGYTF. The variable domain in full, with the rest retrieved from reference TRBV11-1 and TRBJ1-2, is EAEVAQSPRYKITEKSQAVAFWCDPISGHATLYWYRQILGQGPELLVQFQDESVVDDSQLPKDRFSAERLKGVDSTLKIQPAELGDSAMYLCVSSFRGGYGYTFGSGTRLTVV.

With respect to this clonotype: A read error may produce the germline difference seen at one junction end. The chain carries TRBV5-5 and TRBJ1-1, with D unresolved. Germline V gene lookup returns CDR1 SGHKS and CDR2 YYEKEE (reference sequence). The CDR3 loop spans 13 amino acids. CDR3 in amino acids: CASGWLMNSEAFF. DNA of the CDR3: TGTGCCTCCGGGTGGCTCATGAACTCTGAAGCTTTCTTT.

The rearrangement uses TRBV5-5 and TRBJ1-3; no clear D gene. This CDR3 has 12 amino acids. Germline values: CDR1 SGHKS, CDR2 YYEKEE (reference sequence). V shed 2 bases and J shed 10 bases, with 10 bases lying between them. The CDR3 region has the DNA TGTGCCAGCAGCTTCACCGGGGAGACCATATATTTT. The encoded protein is CASSFTGETIYF. Drawing the rest from reference TRBV5-5 and TRBJ1-3, the complete variable domain is DAGVTQSPTHLIKTRGQQVTLRCSPISGHKSVSWYQQVLGQGPQFIFQYYEKEERGRGNFPDRFSARQFPNYSSELNVNALLLGDSALYLCASSFTGETIYFGEGSWLTVV.

Concerning this clonotype: An end of the junction does not agree with germline; a read error may underlie this. The rearrangement uses TRBV11-2 and TRBJ2-6, with D tentatively TRBD1 (5 bases). CDR1 and CDR2 from the germline V gene are SGHAT and FQNNGV. This CDR3 has 15 amino acids. CDR3 sequence: CASTHTISGAKVLTF. CDR3 coding DNA: TGTGCCAGCACCCACACCATCTCTGGGGCCAAGGTCCTGACTTTC.

A note on this clonotype: Sequence at one end of the junction differs from germline and may be a read error. The chain joins TRBV6-1 to TRBJ2-1; no firm D call. CDR1 MNHNS and CDR2 SASEGT come from the germline V gene. This CDR3 has 14 residues. This chain's CDR3 is CANSEVRQHNEQFF. CDR3 nucleotide sequence: TGTGCCAACAGTGAAGTGCGGCAGCACAATGAGCAGTTTTTC.

Turning to this clonotype: One end of the junction does not line up with germline, which may come from a read error. This CDR3 is CASSFTDINEQSF. CDR3 sequence (DNA): TGTGCCAGCAGTTTCACGGATATCAATGAGCAGTCCTTC. The genes are TRBV28 and TRBJ2-1; D gene ambiguous. Germline CDR1 and CDR2: MDHEN and SYDVKM. CDR3 size: 13 residues.

Ten or more counts support this clonotype. The rearrangement links TRBV6-2 or TRBV6-3 to TRBJ2-1, with 9 bases fitting TRBD2. The germline gives CDR1 MNHEY, CDR2 SVGEGT. Trimming at V came to 4 bases and at J to 0 bases, leaving 1 base not matched to a gene. CDR3 size: 15 residues. CDR3 sequence: CASSSSGTSYNEQFF. The CDR3 DNA reads TGTGCCAGCAGTTCTAGCGGGACCTCCTACAATGAGCAGTTCTTC.

This clonotype was detected once. Being one base from a much bigger clone, this may be a read error. The V gene is TRBV7-9, the J gene TRBJ2-3; 10 bases align to TRBD2. The CDR3 is 15 amino acids. Germline lookup yields CDR1 SEHNR and CDR2 FQNEAQ (reference sequence). The CDR3 sequence: CASSILAGDADMQYF. The CDR3 nucleotides are TGTGCCAGCAGCATCCTAGCGGGAGACGCAGATATGCAGTATTTT.

The count of this clonotype is one. This may arise from a read error, as a much more abundant clone is one base away. A read error is likely, as this CDR3 ends without the conserved phenylalanine or tryptophan. The rearrangement joins TRBV6-5 to TRBJ1-2; perhaps TRBD1 as D (5 bases). Trimming shortened V by 8 bases and J by 4 bases, and 11 bases separated the two germline ends. CDR1 and CDR2 from the germline V gene are MNHEY and SVGAGI. This CDR3 comprises 12 residues. CDR3 in DNA: TGTGCCAGCCGGGGACCGGCCTATGGCTACACCCTC. It encodes CASRGPAYGYTL.

The J gene is TRBJ2-7, the V gene TRBV10-3; D is unresolved. Per germline, CDR1 ENHRY and CDR2 SYGVKD. V was trimmed by 3 bases and J by 5 bases, leaving 11 bases between them. The CDR3 runs 13 residues. The CDR3 loop reads CAISEYSGDEQYF. The CDR3 DNA reads TGTGCCATCAGTGAATATTCCGGAGACGAGCAGTACTTC.

About this clonotype: A read error is possible here, since a much larger clone lies one base away. The chain has TRBV6-6 and TRBJ2-1; D perhaps matches TRBD2 (6 bases). Germline CDR1 is MNHNY and CDR2 is SVGAGI (reference sequence). V was shortened by 10 bases and J by 4 bases, with 14 bases between the two germline ends. This CDR3 has 13 residues. The CDR3 DNA reads as TGTGCCAACAATCCCGGGACTTACAATGAGCAGTTCTTC. Translation: CANNPGTYNEQFF.

This clonotype was seen ten or more times. The rearrangement joins TRBV6-2 or TRBV6-3 to TRBJ2-4; maybe TRBD1 (6 bases). Per the germline V gene, CDR1 is MNHEY and CDR2 is SVGEGT. This CDR3 region has 15 residues. V was trimmed by 0 bases and J by 12 bases, leaving 18 bases between them. CDR3 coding DNA: TGTGCCAGCAGTTACTCATCGCAGGGGCCCGTATCTCAGTACTTC. Protein: CASSYSSQGPVSQYF.

The chain carries TRBV30 and TRBJ2-1; a possible D gene is TRBD2 (6 bases). Germline CDR1 and CDR2: GTSNPN and SVGIG (reference sequence). The CDR3 is 15 amino acids. Trimming cost V 3 bases and J 5 bases, with 17 bases left between them. The CDR3 is CAWSGDFSFNNEQFF. The DNA of the CDR3 is TGTGCCTGGAGCGGGGACTTTTCATTTAACAATGAGCAGTTCTTC.